The next 22 T cell receptor beta chains were all read from a single sample in a study of blood T cell repertoires in COVID-19. The method was immunoSEQ multiplex PCR; TCRdb's version includes in-frame clones alone and lacks a portion of them. Of roughly 98,000 clones listed, 75% to 90% are singletons. Sequencing used peripheral blood. Receptors originate from a human donor in a cohort sampled during active COVID-19.

The chain is built from TRBV30 and TRBJ1-6; TRBD1 matches at 7 bases. This CDR3 has 15 amino acids. J lost 8 bases, V lost 4 bases, and 11 bases had no gene match. The germline CDR1 and CDR2 sequences are GTSNPN and SVGIG (reference sequence). CDR3 amino acids: CAWTLPPGGDSPLHF. For the CDR3, the DNA is TGTGCCTGGACCCTACCGCCAGGGGGTGATTCACCCCTCCACTTT.

The chain links TRBV7-2 to TRBJ1-2; possibly TRBD1 for D (5 bases). Germline V gene lookup returns CDR1 SGHTA and CDR2 FQGNSA. The V and J ends lost 11 bases and 1 base respectively, with 8 bases between them. The CDR3 sequence is 11 residues long. CDR3 region: CAWGSNYGYTF. In DNA form, the CDR3 reads TGTGCCTGGGGCAGTAACTATGGCTACACCTTC.

The chain joins TRBV2 to TRBJ1-5, with D possibly matching TRBD1 (5 bases). V gave up 4 bases and J gave up 0 bases, with 10 bases separating them. Looked up from germline, CDR1 is SNHLY and CDR2 is FYNNEI. The CDR3 spans 15 residues. The CDR3 DNA sequence: TGTGCCAGCAGTGTCTGGGGGGGTAGCAATCAGCCCCAGCATTTT. Its protein product is CASSVWGGSNQPQHF.

V gene TRBV5-4 combines with J gene TRBJ2-4; no clear D gene. Germline CDR1 SGHNT, CDR2 YYREEE (reference sequence). The CDR3 runs 18 residues. V was pared by 3 bases and J by 0 bases, with 19 bases between. CDR3 loop: CASSYLRIETLAKNIQYF. The DNA for the CDR3 is TGTGCCAGCAGCTACCTGCGGATCGAGACTTTAGCCAAAAACATTCAGTACTTC.

The V call is TRBV10-1, the J call TRBJ2-7; perhaps TRBD2 as D (6 bases). CDR3 size: 14 residues. The ends were cut back, 9 bases at V and 3 bases at J, with 18 bases in the middle. Per the germline V gene, CDR1 is WNHNN and CDR2 is SYGVQD (reference sequence). The CDR3 loop is CARGLLQVNYEQYF. The CDR3 coding sequence is TGCGCCAGGGGACTTTTACAGGTGAACTACGAGCAGTACTTC.

The sample holds one count of this clone. This rearrangement joins TRBV19 to TRBJ1-1; 8 positions match TRBD1. The V segment lost 5 bases and the J segment 6 bases; nucleotides outside the gene matches: 5. This CDR3 is 13 amino acids long. Germline V gives CDR1 LNHDA, CDR2 SQIVND (reference sequence). CDR3 DNA sequence: TGTGCCAGTAGTCGACAGGGGACCCCTGAAGCTTTCTTT. The encoded protein is CASSRQGTPEAFF. The full variable domain, in which reference TRBV19 and TRBJ1-1 provide the parts outside the CDR3, is DGGITQSPKYLFRKEGQNVTLSCEQNLNHDAMYWYRQDPGQGLRLIYYSQIVNDFQKGDIAEGYSVSREKKESFPLTVTSAQKNPTAFYLCASSRQGTPEAFFGQGTRLTVV.

The chain is built from TRBV21-1 and TRBJ1-6; TRBD1, the table's D call, was not compared with the DNA. TRBV21-1 is an annotated pseudogene. This CDR3 is built from 18 residues. In DNA, the CDR3 is TGTGCCAGCAGAAACGACAGGCTCACTTCCCTTTCTAATTCACCCCTCCACTTT. Encoded protein: CASRNDRLTSLSNSPLHF.

This rearrangement joins TRBV5-1 to TRBJ2-2; D is undetermined. The CDR3 consists of 14 residues. V was cut by 1 base and J by 6 bases, with 10 bases left in between. In germline, CDR1 is SGHRS, CDR2 YFSETQ. The CDR3 spells CASSLYSKAGELFF. The CDR3 bases are TGCGCCAGCAGCTTGTACTCAAAAGCCGGGGAGCTGTTTTTT.

The rearrangement joins TRBV15 to TRBJ2-1; 7 bases are shared with TRBD1. Per the germline V gene, CDR1 is LNHNV and CDR2 is YYDKDF (reference sequence). Trimming at V came to 5 bases and at J to 5 bases, leaving 3 bases not matched to a gene. This CDR3 is built from 13 residues. CDR3 DNA sequence: TGTGCCACCAGCGTGGACAGGAACAATGAGCAGTTCTTC. This gives the protein CATSVDRNNEQFF.

The genes are TRBV18 and TRBJ1-1; D gene uncertain. The CDR3 consists of 13 residues. V was shortened by 6 bases and J by 1 base, with 9 bases between the two germline ends. The germline V gene has CDR1 KGHSH and CDR2 LQKENI. In DNA, the CDR3 is TGTGCCAGCTCCCTCTCCAGGAACACTGAAGCTTTCTTT. This translates into CASSLSRNTEAFF.

The J gene is TRBJ2-5, the V gene TRBV11-3; 7 nucleotides align to TRBD1. V shed 1 base and J 4 bases; nucleotides not matched to a gene: 3. The CDR3 length is 14 residues. From germline, CDR1 is SGHNT and CDR2 YENEEA. CDR3 in amino acids: CASSLGGQRETQYF. The CDR3 DNA sequence: TGTGCCAGCAGCTTAGGGGGACAGAGAGAGACCCAGTACTTC.

The chain links TRBV11-2 to TRBJ1-1; 7 nucleotides agree with TRBD1. The ends lost 6 bases at V and 6 bases at J; junction bases unmatched: 10. The CDR3 contains 14 residues. Germline loops: CDR1 SGHAT, CDR2 FQNNGV. In DNA, the CDR3 is TGTGCCAGCAGGCCTACAGGGGTTTCACCTGAAGCTTTCTTT. As protein: CASRPTGVSPEAFF.

V gene TRBV6-6 combines with J gene TRBJ2-1; 8 bases fit TRBD1. Germline lookup yields CDR1 MNHNY and CDR2 SVGAGI (reference sequence). This CDR3 is 16 amino acids long. J lost 2 bases, V lost 2 bases, and 5 bases had no gene match. For the CDR3, the DNA is TGTGCCAGCAGTTACCGGACAGGGAGTACCTACAATGAGCAGTTCTTC. Translating it yields CASSYRTGSTYNEQFF.

The V call is TRBV28, the J call TRBJ2-1, with 8 bases aligning to TRBD2. The CDR3 contains 14 residues. Per germline, CDR1 MDHEN and CDR2 SYDVKM. The V and J ends lost 6 bases and 6 bases, in that order; junction bases with no gene match: 7. CDR3: CASRAPGGVNEQFF. The CDR3 nucleotides read TGTGCCAGCAGGGCGCCGGGGGGGGTCAATGAGCAGTTCTTC.

The chain couples TRBV15 to TRBJ1-6, with D possibly TRBD1 on 5 matching bases. This CDR3 is 16 amino acids long. Germline V CDR1 and CDR2: LNHNV, YYDKDF (reference sequence). V was trimmed by 2 bases and J by 5 bases, leaving 13 bases between them. CDR3 sequence: CATSRLPQGNNSPLHF. The DNA for the CDR3 is TGTGCCACCAGCAGATTACCCCAGGGCAATAATTCACCCCTCCACTTT.

This clone appeared a single time. This chain connects TRBV7-6 to TRBJ1-4, with TRBD1 identical over 11 bases. Germline V gene data show CDR1 as SGHVS and CDR2 as FNYEAQ. The CDR3 sequence is 16 residues long. The V gene end was trimmed by 2 bases and the J gene end by 10 bases; junction bases not matched to a gene: 9. CDR3 protein: CASSLFQGQGAGKLFF. DNA of the CDR3: TGTGCCAGCAGCTTATTCCAAGGACAGGGGGCAGGAAAACTGTTTTTT.

The chain joins TRBV2 to TRBJ2-2; the D is unclear. Germline CDR1 is SNHLY and CDR2 is FYNNEI. Trimming left V 6 bases short and J 8 bases short, with 13 bases between. The CDR3 runs to 13 residues. The CDR3 DNA reads TGTGCCAGCAGGGCGACTGTAGTTGGGGAGCTGTTTTTT. Translating it yields CASRATVVGELFF.

The genes are TRBV29-1 and TRBJ2-3, with 8 bases lining up with TRBD1. The CDR3 is 14 amino acids. Germline V gene lookup returns CDR1 SQVTM and CDR2 ANQGSEA. V shed 5 bases and J 2 bases; nucleotides not matched to a gene: 6. The CDR3 bases are TGCAGCGTTTCCGGGACAGGAACCACAGATACGCAGTATTTT. Translating gives CSVSGTGTTDTQYF.

CDR3 region: CASSIQTGGSGELFF. For the CDR3, the DNA is TGTGCCAGTAGTATTCAAACAGGGGGTTCCGGGGAGCTGTTTTTT. The gene calls are TRBV19 and TRBJ2-2; 8 bases fit TRBD1. CDR1 is LNHDA, CDR2 SQIVND, per germline (reference sequence). V lost 3 bases to trimming and J lost 6 bases; unmatched junction nucleotides: 6. The CDR3 length is 15 residues.

As DNA, the CDR3 is TGTGCCACCAGCAGAGGACAGGCAACGTACTATGGCTACACCTTC. Amino acid sequence: CATSRGQATYYGYTF. The rearrangement links TRBV15 to TRBJ1-2, with D tentatively TRBD1 (6 bases). V was pared by 1 base and J by 3 bases, with 12 bases between. From germline, CDR1 is LNHNV and CDR2 YYDKDF (reference sequence). The CDR3 has 15 residues.

CDR3 protein: CASSYARTDTQYF. The CDR3, as DNA: TGTGCCAGCAGTTACGCCAGGACAGATACGCAGTATTTT. V usage is TRBV6-5 and J usage is TRBJ2-3, with D uncertain. Deletions cut 2 bases from V and 3 bases from J, with 6 bases between. CDR3 length equals 13 residues. Germline CDR1 is MNHEY and CDR2 is SVGAGI.

This clone was counted a few times. V and J are TRBV24-1 and TRBJ1-1, with 7 bases identical to TRBD1. CDR1 is KGHDR, CDR2 SFDVKD, per germline. V dropped 7 bases and J dropped 8; count of bases not matched to a gene: 0. The CDR3 extends over 10 amino acids. The chain's CDR3 is CATSRGEAFF. The CDR3, as DNA: TGTGCCACCAGCAGGGGGGAAGCTTTCTTT.